The 5 T cell receptor beta chains below were found in one sample sequenced in a study of blood T cell repertoires in COVID-19. Profiled with immunoSEQ multiplex PCR; TCRdb holds only in-frame clones, not every one. The sample holds roughly 200,000 clones, 80% to 85% seen once. The sequenced material came from peripheral blood. All receptors derive from a woman older than 75 with COVID-19, enrolled during active disease.

This clone has a single count. The V gene is TRBV29-1, the J gene TRBJ2-1, with 7 bases fitting TRBD2. V lost 8 bases and J lost 4; bases outside the gene matches: 5. Germline V gene lookup returns CDR1 SQVTM and CDR2 ANQGSEA. There are 12 residues in the CDR3. DNA of the CDR3: TGCAGCCCCTGGACTAGATACAATGAGCAGTTCTTC. It is translated as CSPWTRYNEQFF.

This clone turned up a few times. V and J are TRBV5-6 and TRBJ1-2; no clear D gene. Germline CDR1 and CDR2: SGHDT and YYEEEE. Trimming took 2 bases from V and 0 from J, leaving 5 bases between them. CDR3 length: 13 amino acids. DNA of the CDR3: TGTGCCAGCAGCTTAGGAGCTAACTATGGCTACACCTTC. Translated: CASSLGANYGYTF.

The CDR3 DNA reads TGTGCCAGCAGCCAAGACGGGGGTACCTACAATGAGCAGTTCTTC. This encodes CASSQDGGTYNEQFF. The chain combines TRBV4-2 with TRBJ2-1, with TRBD2 as a possible D gene (6 bases). The CDR3 sequence is 15 residues long. The V end lost 0 bases, the J end lost 2 bases, and 8 bases lay between the germline ends. Germline CDR1 and CDR2: LGHNA and YNFKEQ.

This chain joins TRBV7-2 and TRBJ1-4, with D possibly being TRBD1 (5 bases). The ends were cut back, 5 bases at V and 8 bases at J, with 18 bases in the middle. Germline V gene data show CDR1 as SGHTA and CDR2 as FQGNSA. CDR3 length: 15 residues. CDR3: CASSPMTADKEKLFF. CDR3 in DNA: TGTGCCAGCAGCCCGATGACAGCAGATAAGGAAAAACTGTTTTTT.

V gene TRBV9 combines with J gene TRBJ2-2, with TRBD1 matching over 8 bases. The V and J ends lost 0 bases and 7 bases, in that order; junction bases with no gene match: 2. This CDR3 contains 14 residues. From germline, CDR1 is SGDLS and CDR2 YYNGEE. CDR3: CASSVGTGNGELFF. CDR3 coding DNA: TGTGCCAGCAGCGTAGGGACAGGGAACGGGGAGCTGTTTTTT.